This TCR beta chain was obtained from a study of tumor and adjacent non-tumor tissue in lung cancer. No cell sorting was done before RNA was extracted from the tissue. Distant lung tissue was collected more than 3 cm away from the tumor edge. Study-level points and caveats: Normal lung showed higher cumulative top 100 clone frequency than tumor.

CDR3 length: 17 amino acids. The germline CDR1 and CDR2 sequences are MNHNY and SVGAGI (reference sequence). This clonotype was seen once. What it recognizes is unknown. Mismatch with germline at one junction end may stem from a read error. A modified ARM-PCR protocol with three rounds of nested PCR amplified TCRbeta. TCRdb reprocessed the multiplex PCR reads with MiXCR, giving one entry per CDR3 protein. The sample has 90,000 to 100,000 distinct CDR3 sequences; 80% are singletons. This TCR came from a man aged 60 to 75 with small cell lung cancer. Sequences were obtained from distant non-tumor lung tissue. The V gene is TRBV6-6, the J gene TRBJ2-7, with 9 bases matching TRBD2. The CDR3 DNA reads as TGTGCCAGTAGTTTACTCGATTTAGCGGGAGACACCTACGAGCTGTACTTC. As protein: CASSLLDLAGDTYELYF.